The clone carrying this T cell receptor beta chain has ten or more counts. Its specificity is not known. Assembly of TCR beta libraries relied on iRepertoire HTBI primers together with Arm-PCR of CDR3 regions. TCRdb recomputed calls from the multiplex PCR reads with MiXCR, one row per CDR3 protein. The repertoire consists of fewer than 350,000 distinct CDR3 sequences, with 18% occurring once and the leading ten covering more than 30%. V lost 2 bases to trimming and J lost 4 bases; unmatched junction nucleotides: 12. The germline V gene encodes CDR1 SGHTA and CDR2 FQGTGA. The CDR3 extends over 17 amino acids. This entry is derived from a study of regulatory T cells in long-lasting Graves disease. General study results and limits: Researchers reported studying only peripheral blood, not thyroid tissue.

Time point specified: newly diagnosed GD, antithyroid drugs for less than 3 months. RNA extracted from PBMCs served as the sequencing template. This TCR was sampled from a female donor with Graves disease. The chain has TRBV7-3 and TRBJ2-3; TRBD2 matches at 7 bases. The sequencing here drew on peripheral blood mononuclear cells (PBMCs), taken at new diagnosis, from a patient treated with antithyroid drugs. The CDR3 DNA reads TGTGCCAGCAGCTTAGGCCGGACTAGTGAATATGCAGATACGCAGTATTTT. It encodes CASSLGRTSEYADTQYF.